A selection of T cell receptor beta chains follows, all from one sample in a study of shared clonotypes between healthy human individuals. Libraries were prepared by immunoSEQ multiplex PCR; TCRdb keeps only in-frame clonotypes and omits some of them. The sample holds around 500,000 clones, about 76% seen once. Material: PBMCs. The source is a woman aged 40 to 55 in good health. Some clones in this sample may be carry-over from other donors' samples. The CDR3 runs from the conserved cysteine through the conserved F or W. A D gene is named only where the DNA matches it firmly. A row's size may be missing; if present it is once, few, many or a size class.

>TRBV28|TRBD1|TRBJ1-5|.
CASRSGQDNQPQHF
TGTGCCAGCAGAAGTGGACAGGACAATCAGCCCCAGCATTTT
>TRBV18|.|TRBJ1-5|few
CASSQSDSNQPQHF
TGTGCCAGCTCACAGAGCGATAGCAATCAGCCCCAGCATTTT
>TRBV5-1|.|TRBJ1-1|few
CASRWTDDEAFF
TGCGCCAGCAGATGGACGGACGATGAAGCTTTCTTT
>TRBV10-1|.|TRBJ2-6|.
CASSEILLGAGANVLTF
TGCGCCAGCAGTGAGATACTCCTAGGAGCTGGGGCCAACGTCCTGACTTTC
>TRBV19|.|TRBJ2-7|.
CASSGQGGGYEQYF
TGTGCCAGTAGCGGACAGGGAGGGGGATACGAGCAGTACTTC
>TRBV7-2|.|TRBJ2-7|.
CASSWTRPSYEQYF
TGTGCCAGCAGCTGGACCCGACCGAGCTACGAGCAGTACTTC
>TRBV2|TRBD1|TRBJ2-7|.
CASSKDRGEQYF
TGTGCCAGCAGTAAAGACAGGGGGGAGCAGTACTTC
>TRBV5-1|.|TRBJ2-7|.
CASSLEPSSEQYF
TGCGCCAGCAGCTTGGAGCCCTCGAGCGAGCAGTACTTC
>TRBV7-9|TRBD1|TRBJ1-2|.
CASSTSSAGGVEGYTF
TGTGCCAGCAGCACCTCCTCGGCAGGGGGTGTGGAGGGCTACACCTTC
>TRBV19|.|TRBJ2-6|.
CASRLKGGPLHSGANVLTF
TGTGCCAGTAGACTCAAGGGTGGCCCCCTCCACTCTGGGGCCAACGTCCTGACTTTC
>TRBV5-5|TRBD1|TRBJ1-5|.
CASSLGPTGSGQPQHF
TGTGCCAGCAGCTTGGGGCCGACAGGGAGTGGGCAGCCCCAGCATTTT
>TRBV10-2|.|TRBJ2-1|few
CASRPTLYNEQFF
TGCGCCAGCAGACCAACACTGTACAATGAGCAGTTCTTC
>TRBV7-6|TRBD2|TRBJ2-1|.
CASSLGGSLGNEQFF
TGTGCCAGCAGCTTGGGCGGGAGCCTGGGGAATGAGCAGTTCTTC
>TRBV5-4|.|TRBJ1-5|.
CASSLDRNQPQHF
TGTGCCAGCAGCTTGGACCGCAATCAGCCCCAGCATTTT
>TRBV18|.|TRBJ1-5|once
CASSSSAGQPQHF
TGTGCCAGCTCAAGTAGCGCCGGCCAGCCCCAGCATTTT
>TRBV7-3|.|TRBJ2-1|.
CASSLIANNEQFF
TGTGCCAGCAGCCTTATAGCGAACAATGAGCAGTTCTTC
>TRBV18|.|TRBJ2-5|.
CASSTEETQYF
TGTGCCAGCTCAACGGAAGAGACCCAGTACTTC
>TRBV10-3|.|TRBJ2-2|.
CAIRGPLASTGELFF
TGTGCCATCAGGGGACCACTAGCTAGTACCGGGGAGCTGTTTTTT
>TRBV4-3|TRBD2|TRBJ2-3|.
CASSQGSSGSPYTDTQYF
TGCGCCAGCAGCCAAGGATCTAGCGGGAGTCCTTACACAGATACGCAGTATTTT
>TRBV5-4|TRBD1|TRBJ1-3|.
CASSLGQGRNTIYF
TGTGCCAGCAGCTTGGGACAGGGGAGGAACACCATATATTTT
>TRBV7-2|TRBD1|TRBJ1-5|.
CASSLRGTESNQPQHF
TGTGCCAGCAGCCTAAGAGGGACAGAGAGCAATCAGCCCCAGCATTTT
>TRBV5-4|TRBD1|TRBJ2-1|.
CASSWGDRGRNEQFF
TGTGCCAGCAGCTGGGGGGACAGGGGGAGGAATGAGCAGTTCTTC
>TRBV19|.|TRBJ1-5|.
CASSMVADNQPQHF
TGTGCCAGTAGTATGGTCGCGGATAATCAGCCCCAGCATTTT
>TRBV5-3|TRBD2|TRBJ2-7|.
CARSLGGTSYGYEQYF
TGTGCCAGAAGCTTGGGGGGGACTAGCTATGGGTACGAGCAGTACTTC
>TRBV13|TRBD1|TRBJ1-1|.
CASSLNRGQMNTEAFF
TGTGCCAGCAGCCTGAACAGGGGGCAGATGAACACTGAAGCTTTCTTT